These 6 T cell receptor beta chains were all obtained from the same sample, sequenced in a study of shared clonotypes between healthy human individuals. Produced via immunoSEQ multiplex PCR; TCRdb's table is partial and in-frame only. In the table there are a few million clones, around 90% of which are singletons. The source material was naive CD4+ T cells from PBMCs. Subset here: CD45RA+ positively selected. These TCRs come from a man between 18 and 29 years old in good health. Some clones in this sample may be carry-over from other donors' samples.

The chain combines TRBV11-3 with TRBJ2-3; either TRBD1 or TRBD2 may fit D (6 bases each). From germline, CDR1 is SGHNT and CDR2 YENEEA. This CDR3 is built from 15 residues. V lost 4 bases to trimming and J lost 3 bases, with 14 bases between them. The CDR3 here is CASSSDGGWTDTQYF. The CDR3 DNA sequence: TGTGCCAGCAGCTCGGACGGGGGCTGGACAGATACGCAGTATTTT.

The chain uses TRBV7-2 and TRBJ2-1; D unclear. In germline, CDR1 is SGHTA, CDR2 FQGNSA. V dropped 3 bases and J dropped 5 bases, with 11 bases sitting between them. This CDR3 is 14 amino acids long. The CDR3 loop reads CASSFPYRNNEQFF. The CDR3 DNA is TGTGCCAGCAGCTTCCCGTACAGAAACAATGAGCAGTTCTTC.

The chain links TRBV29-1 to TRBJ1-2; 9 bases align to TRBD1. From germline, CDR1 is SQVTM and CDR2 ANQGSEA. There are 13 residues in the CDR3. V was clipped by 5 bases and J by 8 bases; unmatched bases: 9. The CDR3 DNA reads TGCAGCGTTTCACAGGGGGCGCCGGGGGGCTACACCTTC. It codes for CSVSQGAPGGYTF. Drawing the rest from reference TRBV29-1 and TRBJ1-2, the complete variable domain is SAVISQKPSRDICQRGTSLTIQCQVDSQVTMMFWYRQQPGQSLTLIATANQGSEATYESGFVIDKFPISRPNLTFSTLTVSNMSPEDSSIYLCSVSQGAPGGYTFGSGTRLTVV.

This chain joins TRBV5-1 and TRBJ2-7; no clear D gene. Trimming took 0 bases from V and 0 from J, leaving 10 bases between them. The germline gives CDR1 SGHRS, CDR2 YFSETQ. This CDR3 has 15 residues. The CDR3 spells CASSLGYPSSYEQYF. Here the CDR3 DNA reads TGCGCCAGCAGCTTGGGGTATCCGAGCTCCTACGAGCAGTACTTC.

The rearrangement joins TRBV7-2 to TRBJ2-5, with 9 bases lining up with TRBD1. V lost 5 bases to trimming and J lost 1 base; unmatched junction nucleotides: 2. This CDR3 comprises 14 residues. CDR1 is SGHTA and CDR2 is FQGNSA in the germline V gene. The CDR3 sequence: CASSMTGGQETQYF. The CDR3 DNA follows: TGTGCCAGCAGCATGACAGGGGGCCAAGAGACCCAGTACTTC.

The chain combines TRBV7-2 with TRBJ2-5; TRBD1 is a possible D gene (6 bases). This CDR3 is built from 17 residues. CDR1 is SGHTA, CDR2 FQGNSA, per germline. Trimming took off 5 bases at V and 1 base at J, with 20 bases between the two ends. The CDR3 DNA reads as TGTGCCAGCAGCCGAATTCTAAACTGGGACATCCAAGAGACCCAGTACTTC. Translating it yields CASSRILNWDIQETQYF.